This T cell receptor beta chain was captured by sequencing in a study of cytomegalovirus exposure and HLA in healthy donors. Germline CDR1 SGHDT, CDR2 YYEEEE. The V end was cut by 6 bases, the J end by 3 bases, with 13 bases between. This CDR3 contains 13 residues. Study-level findings and limits: Subsequent analysis revealed that first-cohort TCR clusters tended to co-occur in the roughly 120 validation repertoires.

Comment on this clone: Its antigen is as yet unknown.

The protocol was immunoSEQ multiplex PCR, while the TCRdb copy is restricted to in-frame clones and leaves out a portion. The sample shows about 150,000 clones, 86% of them seen only once. The V call is TRBV5-6, the J call TRBJ2-7, with D possibly TRBD2 on 6 matching bases. The sequenced sample was PBMCs. This TCR was recovered from a young man in good health and CMV-seropositive. CDR3 coding DNA: TGTGCCAGCACCGCGGAGGGGAGCTACGAGCAGTACTTC. Residues: CASTAEGSYEQYF.